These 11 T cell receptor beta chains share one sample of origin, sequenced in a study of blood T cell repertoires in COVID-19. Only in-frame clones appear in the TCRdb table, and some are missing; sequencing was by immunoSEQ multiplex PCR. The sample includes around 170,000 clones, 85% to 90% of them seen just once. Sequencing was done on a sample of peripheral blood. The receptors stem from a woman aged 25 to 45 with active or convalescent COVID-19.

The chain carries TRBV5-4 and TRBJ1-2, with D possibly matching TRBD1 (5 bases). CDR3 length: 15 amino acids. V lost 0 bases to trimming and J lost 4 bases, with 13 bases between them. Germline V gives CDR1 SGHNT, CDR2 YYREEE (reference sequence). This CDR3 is CASSLERGRAYGYTF. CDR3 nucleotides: TGTGCCAGCAGCTTGGAAAGGGGCAGGGCCTATGGCTACACCTTC.

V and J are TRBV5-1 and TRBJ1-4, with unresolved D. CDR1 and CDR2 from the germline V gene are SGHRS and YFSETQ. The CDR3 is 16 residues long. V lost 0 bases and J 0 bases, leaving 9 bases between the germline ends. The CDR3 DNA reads TGCGCCAGCAGCTTGGGAAGCGGACCAACTAATGAAAAACTGTTTTTT. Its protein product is CASSLGSGPTNEKLFF.

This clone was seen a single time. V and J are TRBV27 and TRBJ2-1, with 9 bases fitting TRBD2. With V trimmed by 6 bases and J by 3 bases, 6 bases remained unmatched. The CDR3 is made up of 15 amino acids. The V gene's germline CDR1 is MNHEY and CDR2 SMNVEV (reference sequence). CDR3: CASRLSGGNYNEQFF. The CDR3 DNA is TGTGCCAGCAGGTTAAGCGGGGGGAACTACAATGAGCAGTTCTTC.

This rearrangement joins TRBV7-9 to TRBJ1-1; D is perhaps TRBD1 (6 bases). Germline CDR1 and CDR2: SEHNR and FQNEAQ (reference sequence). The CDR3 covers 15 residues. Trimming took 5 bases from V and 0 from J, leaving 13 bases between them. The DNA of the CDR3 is TGTGCCAGCAGCAAACTTGGACAGTTGAACACTGAAGCTTTCTTT. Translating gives CASSKLGQLNTEAFF. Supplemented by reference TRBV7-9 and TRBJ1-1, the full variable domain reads DTGVSQNPRHKITKRGQNVTFRCDPISEHNRLYWYRQTLGQGPEFLTYFQNEAQLEKSRLLSDRFSAERPKGSFSTLEIQRTEQGDSAMYLCASSKLGQLNTEAFFGQGTRLTVV.

The CDR3 coding sequence is TGTGCCAGCAGTTTACGAGGTCTCCACTACGAGCAGTACTTC. Amino acid sequence: CASSLRGLHYEQYF. This sequence joins TRBV28 and TRBJ2-7, with D hard to call. This CDR3 comprises 14 residues. Trimming removed 2 bases from V and 3 bases from J, with 11 bases in between. Germline CDR1 and CDR2: MDHEN and SYDVKM.

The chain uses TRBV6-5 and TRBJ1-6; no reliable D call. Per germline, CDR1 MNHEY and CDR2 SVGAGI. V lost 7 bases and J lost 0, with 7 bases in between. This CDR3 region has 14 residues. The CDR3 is CASTFNSYNSPLHF. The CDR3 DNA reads TGTGCCAGCACGTTTAACTCCTATAATTCACCCCTCCACTTT.

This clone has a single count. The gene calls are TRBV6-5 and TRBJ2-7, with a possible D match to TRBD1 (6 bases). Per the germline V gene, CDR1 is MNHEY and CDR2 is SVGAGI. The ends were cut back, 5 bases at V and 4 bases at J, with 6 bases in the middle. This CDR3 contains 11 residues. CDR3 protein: CASSRGYEQYF. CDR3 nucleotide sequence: TGTGCCAGCAGTAGGGGGTACGAGCAGTACTTC.

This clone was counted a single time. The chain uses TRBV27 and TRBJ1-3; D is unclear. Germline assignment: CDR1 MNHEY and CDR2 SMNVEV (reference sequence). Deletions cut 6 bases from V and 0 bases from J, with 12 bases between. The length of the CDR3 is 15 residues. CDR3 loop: CASSPAPSSGNTIYF. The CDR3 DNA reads TGTGCCAGCAGCCCGGCTCCTAGCTCTGGAAACACCATATATTTT.

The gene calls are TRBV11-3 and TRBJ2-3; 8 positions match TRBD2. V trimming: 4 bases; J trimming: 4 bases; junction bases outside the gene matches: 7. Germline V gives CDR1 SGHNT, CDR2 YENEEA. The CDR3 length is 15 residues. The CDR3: CASSSAGVQADTQYF. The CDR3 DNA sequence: TGTGCCAGCAGCTCAGCGGGAGTTCAGGCAGATACGCAGTATTTT.

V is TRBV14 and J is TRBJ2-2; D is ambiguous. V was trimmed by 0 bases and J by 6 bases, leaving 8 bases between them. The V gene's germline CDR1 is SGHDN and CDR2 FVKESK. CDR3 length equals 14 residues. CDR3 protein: CASSQDIRAGELFF. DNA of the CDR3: TGTGCCAGCAGCCAAGATATTCGGGCCGGGGAGCTGTTTTTT.

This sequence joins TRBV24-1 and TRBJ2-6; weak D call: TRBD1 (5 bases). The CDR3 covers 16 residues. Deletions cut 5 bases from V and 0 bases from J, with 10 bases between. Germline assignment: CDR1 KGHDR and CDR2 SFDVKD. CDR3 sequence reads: CATSGATGSGANVLTF. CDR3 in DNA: TGTGCCACCAGTGGGGCCACAGGCTCTGGGGCCAACGTCCTGACTTTC.